This TCR beta chain was profiled in a study of T cell responses to AZD1222 COVID-19 vaccine. For the study at large: Analysis merged second doses at about 4 or about 12 weeks. Study-wide results and caveats: Repertoire collection took place solely once the T cell response had peaked. Clonal diversity was possibly underestimated, and the donors were mostly white British, with more females. Dominant CD4 TCR responses targeted spike regions 160-218 and 743-854.

Generated by immunoSEQ multiplex PCR, the TCRdb table keeps only in-frame clones and is missing some. The sample holds about 92,000 clones, approximately 91% seen once. Per germline, CDR1 SGHTA and CDR2 FQGNSA. The CDR3 runs 14 residues. V lost 5 bases, J lost 2 bases, and 13 bases lay in between. This clone is a singleton in its sample. The antigen remains unidentified. The sequence was obtained from an adult in good health. The chain employs TRBV7-2 and TRBJ2-7; D possibly uses TRBD1 or TRBD2 (7 bases each). Here the sequenced sample was peripheral blood, taken on day 0 of AZD1222 vaccination. CDR3 in DNA: TGTGCCAGCAGCCATCAGGGGGGGACCTACGAGCAGTACTTC. Encoded protein: CASSHQGGTYEQYF.